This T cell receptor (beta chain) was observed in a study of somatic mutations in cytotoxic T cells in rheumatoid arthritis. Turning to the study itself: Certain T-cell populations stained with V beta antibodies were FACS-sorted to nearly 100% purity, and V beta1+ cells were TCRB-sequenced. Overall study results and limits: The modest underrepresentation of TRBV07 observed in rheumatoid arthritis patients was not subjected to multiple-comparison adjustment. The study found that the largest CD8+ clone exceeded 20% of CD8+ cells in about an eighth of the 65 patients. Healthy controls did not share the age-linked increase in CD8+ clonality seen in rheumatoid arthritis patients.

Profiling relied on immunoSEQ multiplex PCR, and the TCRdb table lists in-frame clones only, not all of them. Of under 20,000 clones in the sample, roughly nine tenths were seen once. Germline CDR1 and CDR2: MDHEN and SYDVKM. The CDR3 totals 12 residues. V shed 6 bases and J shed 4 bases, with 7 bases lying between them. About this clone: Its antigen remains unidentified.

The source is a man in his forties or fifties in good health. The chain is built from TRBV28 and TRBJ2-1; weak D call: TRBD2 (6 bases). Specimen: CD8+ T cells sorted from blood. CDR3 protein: CASSGGYNEQFF. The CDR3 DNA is TGTGCCAGCAGCGGGGGTTACAATGAGCAGTTCTTC.